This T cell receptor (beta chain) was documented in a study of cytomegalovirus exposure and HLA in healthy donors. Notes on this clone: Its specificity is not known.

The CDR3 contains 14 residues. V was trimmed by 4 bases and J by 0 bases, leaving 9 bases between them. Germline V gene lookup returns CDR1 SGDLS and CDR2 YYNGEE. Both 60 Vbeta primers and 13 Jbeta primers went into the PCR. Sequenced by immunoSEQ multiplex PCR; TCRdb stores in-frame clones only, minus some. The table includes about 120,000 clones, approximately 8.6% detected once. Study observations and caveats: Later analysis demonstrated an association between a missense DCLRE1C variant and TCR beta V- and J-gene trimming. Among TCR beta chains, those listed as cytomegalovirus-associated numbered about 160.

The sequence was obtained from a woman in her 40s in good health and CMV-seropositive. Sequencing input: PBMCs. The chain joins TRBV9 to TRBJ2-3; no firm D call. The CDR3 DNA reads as TGTGCCAGCAGCCCACAACCTAGCACAGATACGCAGTATTTT. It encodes CASSPQPSTDTQYF. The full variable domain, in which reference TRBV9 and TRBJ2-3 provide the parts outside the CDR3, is DSGVTQTPKHLITATGQRVTLRCSPRSGDLSVYWYQQSLDQGLQFLIQYYNGEERAKGNILERFSAQQFPDLHSELNLSSLELGDSALYFCASSPQPSTDTQYFGPGTRLTVL.